Listed here is a single T cell receptor (beta chain). This clonotype was seen a few times. Its antigen specificity is not known. No clone much larger than this one lies a single base away; base qualities are absent. The V end loses 4 bases and the J end loses 8 bases, and a stretch of 11 bases separates them. The CDR3 spans 13 residues, from the cysteine through the phenylalanine. Only the CDR3 DNA is retained, 39 bases long and in frame from the first base. From a lookup of the germline V gene, CDR1 and CDR2 are SNHLY and FYNNEI. These data are taken from a study of T cell repertoires in cytomegalovirus infection (dated by TCRdb to the late 2010s). Concerning the study at large: The HLA type of each donor mattered for the analysis, because public TCR beta signatures pointed to carriage of CMV infection along with the matching HLA type. Results and caveats for the whole study, not just this receptor: The ex vivo response was dominated by HLA-C-restricted CMV-specific TCR beta clonotypes, which also provided the single most frequent clonotype in two of eight donors. In both this cohort and an independent cohort of some 370 donors, the cumulative frequency of public TCR beta family members distinguished carriers of CMV infection plus the relevant HLA type.

Sequenced using an Illumina HiSeq 1500. Using fastp at Q25 and MiXCR, TCRdb reprocessed the public reads and kept productive beta chains. Identical CDR3 protein sequences are pooled into one entry, listed with their most common genes and DNA. The sample profile shows a few hundred thousand distinct CDR3 sequences; roughly 17% of them were found once. The ten largest clonotypes hold about 11% of the sample. The sequence came from a human donor in good health (CMV status not recorded). Some clones in this sample may be carry-over from other donors' samples. The V and J segments used are TRBV2 and TRBJ1-4; tentative D gene TRBD1, with 6 bases matching. The sample comprised PBMCs. The CDR3 is CASSVGGGEKLFF. The sequence in DNA is TGTGCCAGCAGTGTGGGGGGGGGCGAAAAACTGTTTTTT.